The 30 T cell receptor beta chains given below trace back to one sample, sequenced in a study of early T cells in non-severe SARS-CoV-2 infection. TCRdb ran MiXCR on the 5' RACE reads and lists one entry per CDR3 protein. The sample lists roughly 71,000 distinct CDR3 sequences; around 13% were seen once. Source material: whole blood. All receptors derive from an adult who was a healthcare worker with PCR-confirmed SARS-CoV-2 infection or an uninfected control (not recorded which).

V is TRBV19 and J is TRBJ1-5, with no clear D. Germline V gene lookup returns CDR1 LNHDA and CDR2 SQIVND (reference sequence). The germline V and J ends were trimmed by 2 bases and 3 bases, with 11 bases remaining between them. The CDR3 is 15 residues long. CDR3 nucleotides: TGTGCCAGTAGTATATGGCAGGAGCACAATCAGCCCCAGCATTTT. This gives the protein CASSIWQEHNQPQHF.

This clonotype has only a few counts. The J gene is TRBJ1-1, the V gene TRBV6-5; a possible D gene is TRBD1 (6 bases). CDR1 is MNHEY, CDR2 SVGAGI, per germline. Trimming left V 6 bases short and J 0 bases short, with 11 bases between. The CDR3 runs to 14 residues. CDR3 amino acids: CASRTQGMNTEAFF. The CDR3 bases are TGTGCCAGCAGAACTCAGGGGATGAACACTGAAGCTTTCTTT.

This clonotype was detected many times. The chain couples TRBV5-1 to TRBJ1-1; TRBD1 is a possible D gene (6 bases). CDR3 length: 14 residues. CDR1 is SGHRS and CDR2 is YFSETQ in the germline V gene. Trimming stripped 0 bases from V and 8 bases from J, with 14 bases between. This chain's CDR3 is CASSLAGQGTEAFF. DNA of the CDR3: TGCGCCAGCAGCTTGGCCGGGCAGGGGACCGAAGCTTTCTTT.

The chain joins TRBV2 to TRBJ1-4, with D unresolved. Germline V lookup: CDR1 SNHLY, CDR2 FYNNEI. The ends were cut back, 4 bases at V and 6 bases at J, with 3 bases in the middle. This CDR3 is built from 11 residues. CDR3 DNA: TGTGCCAGCAGTGGTTATGAAAAACTGTTTTTT. It yields the protein CASSGYEKLFF.

This clonotype has a handful of counts. CDR3 in DNA: TGTGCCAGCAGCGGCTGGGACAGGTTCTACGAGCAGTACTTC. Translating it yields CASSGWDRFYEQYF. The V call is TRBV7-9, the J call TRBJ2-7; 8 bases match TRBD1. J gave up 3 bases and V 5 bases, and 6 bases lay outside the gene matches. The germline V gene encodes CDR1 SEHNR and CDR2 FQNEAQ (reference sequence). This CDR3 region has 14 residues.

The chain has TRBV12-3 or TRBV12-4 and TRBJ2-7, with D perhaps TRBD1 (5 bases). V lost 5 bases and J 7 bases, leaving 24 bases between the germline ends. This CDR3 has 16 residues. CDR3 bases: TGTGCCAGCAGTCTACGACTGGGGCCTTTCTTGGGGGAGCAGTACTTC. Translation: CASSLRLGPFLGEQYF.

This clonotype showed up just a few times. The gene calls are TRBV11-2 and TRBJ2-2, with a tentative D call TRBD2 (7 bases). CDR3 length: 16 residues. Trimming took 5 bases from V and 2 from J, leaving 15 bases between them. Looked up from germline, CDR1 is SGHAT and CDR2 is FQNNGV. The CDR3 nucleotides are TGTGCCAGCAGCCCCGGGGGGCACCGAAACACCGGGGAGCTGTTTTTT. It encodes CASSPGGHRNTGELFF. Filled out from reference TRBV11-2 and TRBJ2-2, the complete variable domain reads EAGVAQSPRYKIIEKRQSVAFWCNPISGHATLYWYQQILGQGPKLLIQFQNNGVVDDSQLPKDRFSAERLKGVDSTLKIQPAKLEDSAVYLCASSPGGHRNTGELFFGEGSRLTVL.

The V call is TRBV7-9, the J call TRBJ1-6; 7 nucleotides align to TRBD1. The germline gives CDR1 SEHNR, CDR2 FQNEAQ (reference sequence). The CDR3 consists of 15 residues. Trimming at V came to 5 bases and at J to 1 base, leaving 2 bases not matched to a gene. The CDR3 DNA reads TGTGCCAGCAGCGGGACAGATTCCTATAATTCACCCCTCCACTTT. Its protein is CASSGTDSYNSPLHF. The complete variable domain, with remaining parts taken from reference TRBV7-9 and TRBJ1-6, reads DTGVSQNPRHKITKRGQNVTFRCDPISEHNRLYWYRQTLGQGPEFLTYFQNEAQLEKSRLLSDRFSAERPKGSFSTLEIQRTEQGDSAMYLCASSGTDSYNSPLHFGNGTRLTVT.

The V and J genes are TRBV14 and TRBJ1-1; the D gene is possibly TRBD1 (5 bases). CDR1 is SGHDN and CDR2 is FVKESK in the germline V gene. Trimming pared 4 bases from V and 10 bases from J, leaving 19 bases between. The CDR3 extends over 14 amino acids. The CDR3 is CASSRTGTQGRAFF. The CDR3 coding sequence is TGTGCCAGCAGCCGGACCGGGACCCAGGGAAGAGCTTTCTTT.

This clonotype was found a few times. The chain links TRBV7-3 to TRBJ2-1; TRBD2 agrees at 8 bases. The CDR3 runs 14 residues. With 0 bases clipped from V and 6 bases from J, the junction kept 1 base outside the gene matches. CDR1 and CDR2 from the germline V gene are SGHTA and FQGTGA. The CDR3 here is CASSLTGTSNEQFF. CDR3 sequence (DNA): TGTGCCAGCAGCTTAACAGGGACTAGCAATGAGCAGTTCTTC.

This clonotype has at least ten counts. The V call is TRBV6-2 or TRBV6-3, the J call TRBJ2-6; TRBD1 aligns across 10 bases. CDR1 is MNHEY, CDR2 SVGEGT, per germline. Germline trimming cut 6 bases from V and 0 bases from J; bases unmatched to any gene: 5. CDR3 length: 17 amino acids. Written as DNA, the CDR3 is TGTGCCAGCAGCCCGGGACAGGGGTACTCTGGGGCCAACGTCCTGACTTTC. Its protein is CASSPGQGYSGANVLTF.

This chain joins TRBV7-9 and TRBJ2-3; TRBD1 matches 7 bases. J was trimmed by 6 bases and V by 5 bases; bases with no gene match: 2. CDR1 SEHNR and CDR2 FQNEAQ come from the germline V gene (reference sequence). The CDR3 sequence is 12 residues long. The CDR3: CASSPTGDTQYF. CDR3 coding DNA: TGTGCCAGCAGCCCGACAGGGGATACGCAGTATTTT.

By frequency in the sample, this clonotype is medium-sized. The gene calls are TRBV11-1 and TRBJ2-1; D assignment may be TRBD1 or TRBD2 (6 bases each). The CDR3 sequence is 15 residues long. Germline loops: CDR1 SGHAT, CDR2 FQDESV (reference sequence). Trimming took off 7 bases at V and 5 bases at J, with 18 bases between the two ends. CDR3 nucleotides: TGTGCCAGCACCGGGGGCGCGATTCTCCACAATGAGCAGTTCTTC. Encoded protein: CASTGGAILHNEQFF.

This clonotype was observed many times. The CDR3: CAIRISGGAENEQFF. The CDR3, as DNA: TGTGCCATCAGGATTAGCGGGGGGGCCGAGAATGAGCAGTTCTTC. This sequence joins TRBV10-3 and TRBJ2-1; TRBD2 agrees at 11 bases. This CDR3 spans 15 amino acids. The trim removed 6 bases at V and 7 bases at J, leaving 8 bases unmatched. Germline V gene data show CDR1 as ENHRY and CDR2 as SYGVKD.

V gene TRBV27 combines with J gene TRBJ2-2; no reliable D call. CDR1 and CDR2 (germline): MNHEY, SMNVEV (reference sequence). The V end was cut by 0 bases, the J end by 6 bases, with 5 bases between. There are 13 residues in the CDR3. The CDR3 bases are TGTGCCAGCAGTTTATCGATGGCCGGGGAGCTGTTTTTT. Its translation: CASSLSMAGELFF.

This clonotype was counted ten times or more. CDR3 bases: TGTGCCAGCAGCCCCTGGTTTAGCGGGCTCACAGATACGCAGTATTTT. Translating it yields CASSPWFSGLTDTQYF. V usage is TRBV9 and J usage is TRBJ2-3, with TRBD2 identical over 7 bases. The CDR3 extends over 16 amino acids. Unmatched junction bases numbered 10, after V lost 4 bases and J lost 2 bases. Germline CDR1 is SGDLS and CDR2 is YYNGEE.

In its sample, this clonotype was seen once. This chain connects TRBV29-1 to TRBJ2-4; 7 positions agree with TRBD1. CDR1 and CDR2 (germline): SQVTM, ANQGSEA. With V trimmed by 8 bases and J by 9 bases, 13 bases remained unmatched. The CDR3 contains 13 residues. The CDR3 loop is CSTRTGAKGIQYF. The CDR3 region has the DNA TGCAGCACGAGGACAGGCGCGAAAGGCATTCAGTACTTC.

This rearrangement joins TRBV20-1 to TRBJ1-1; no reliable D call. Germline V gene data show CDR1 as DFQATT and CDR2 as SNEGSKA (reference sequence). Between the trimmed V and J ends, which lost 0 bases and 1 base, there was a span of 15 bases. This CDR3 is 16 amino acids long. The CDR3 here is CSARDRLFGRNTEAFF. The CDR3, as DNA: TGCAGTGCTAGAGATCGGCTCTTCGGAAGGAACACTGAAGCTTTCTTT.

Details on this clonotype: A much larger clone is a single base away; this may be a read error. The CDR3 nucleotides are TGTGCCAGCCCCGCTTATCGGGGGCCGCACATCGGGGAGCTGTTTTTT. This codes for CASPAYRGPHIGELFF. This chain links TRBV7-9 with TRBJ2-2, with D perhaps being TRBD1 or TRBD2 (6 bases each). The V and J ends lost 8 bases and 7 bases respectively, with 23 bases between them. In germline, CDR1 is SEHNR, CDR2 FQNEAQ (reference sequence). The length of the CDR3 is 16 residues.

This clonotype has at least ten counts. This chain uses TRBV12-3 or TRBV12-4 with TRBJ2-5, with D maybe TRBD1 (5 bases). V was cut by 2 bases and J by 2 bases, with 9 bases left in between. The CDR3 runs 14 residues. CDR3 region: CASSLRRQQETQYF. The CDR3 DNA follows: TGTGCCAGCAGTTTACGGAGACAGCAAGAGACCCAGTACTTC.

The chain is built from TRBV9 and TRBJ2-3; TRBD1 might be the D (6 bases). In germline, CDR1 is SGDLS, CDR2 YYNGEE. The CDR3 runs to 15 residues. V gave up 6 bases and J gave up 0 bases, with 14 bases separating them. CDR3 in amino acids: CASTPQGTSTDTQYF. The DNA for the CDR3 is TGTGCCAGCACCCCCCAGGGGACGAGCACAGATACGCAGTATTTT.

There are a few counts of this clonotype. The chain couples TRBV7-2 to TRBJ2-7; D ambiguous. The ends were cut back, 3 bases at V and 5 bases at J, with 11 bases in the middle. The germline CDR1 and CDR2 sequences are SGHTA and FQGNSA. The CDR3 contains 13 residues. CDR3 DNA sequence: TGTGCCAGCAGCTTGTGGGGAAAAAACGAGCAGTACTTC. Residues: CASSLWGKNEQYF.

This sequence joins TRBV7-9 and TRBJ1-2; D remains ambiguous. CDR1 SEHNR and CDR2 FQNEAQ come from the germline V gene (reference sequence). This CDR3 contains 15 residues. The ends were cut back, 7 bases at V and 2 bases at J, with 17 bases in the middle. This CDR3 reads CASKWVPDGNYGYTF. CDR3 bases: TGTGCCAGCAAGTGGGTCCCGGACGGGAACTATGGCTACACCTTC.

This clonotype was picked up a small number of times. V is TRBV11-2 and J is TRBJ1-4, with 8 bases aligning to TRBD1. This CDR3 spans 15 amino acids. In germline, CDR1 is SGHAT, CDR2 FQNNGV. The ends lost 5 bases at V and 7 bases at J; junction bases unmatched: 9. Here the CDR3 reads CASSISRGRSEKLFF. The CDR3 DNA sequence: TGTGCCAGCAGCATCTCCAGGGGGCGTAGTGAAAAACTGTTTTTT.

The DNA for the CDR3 is TGTGCCAGCAGCCTAAACCCGGGCGGTGGATACGAGCAGTACTTC. Its protein is CASSLNPGGGYEQYF. The chain couples TRBV7-6 to TRBJ2-7; D is unclear. The CDR3 loop spans 15 amino acids. Germline V CDR1 and CDR2: SGHVS, FNYEAQ. The V and J ends lost 5 bases and 4 bases respectively, with 18 bases between them.

This clonotype has only a few counts. The V and J genes are TRBV21-1 and TRBJ1-3. TRBV21-1 is a pseudogene segment. This CDR3 is built from 10 residues. CDR3 region: CASPGNTIYF. In DNA, the CDR3 is TGTGCCAGCCCCGGAAACACCATATATTTT.

This clonotype was detected ten times or more. The rearrangement links TRBV2 to TRBJ1-1, with D possibly being TRBD1 (5 bases). The CDR3 has 14 amino acids. V was pared by 3 bases and J by 1 base, with 9 bases between. Per the germline V gene, CDR1 is SNHLY and CDR2 is FYNNEI. The CDR3 region is CASSDDSRNTEAFF. CDR3 DNA: TGTGCCAGCAGTGACGACAGCCGGAACACTGAAGCTTTCTTT.

This clonotype was counted between two and nine times. The rearrangement joins TRBV20-1 to TRBJ2-1, with D hard to call. The length of the CDR3 is 15 residues. Deletions cut 1 base from V and 5 bases from J, with 15 bases between. Germline CDR1 DFQATT, CDR2 SNEGSKA (reference sequence). DNA for the CDR3: TGCAGTGCTAGAGGGTCCGGCTACAGAGACAATGAGCAGTTCTTC. Encoded protein: CSARGSGYRDNEQFF.

There are many counts of this clonotype. The V call is TRBV7-9, the J call TRBJ1-2; 12 bases align to TRBD1. J gave up 6 bases and V 6 bases, and 14 bases lay outside the gene matches. Germline assignment: CDR1 SEHNR and CDR2 FQNEAQ (reference sequence). The CDR3 sequence is 17 residues long. The CDR3 DNA reads TGTGCCAGCAGAAAGGGGACAGGGGGCGCCGGCGTCAATGGCTACACCTTC. This codes for CASRKGTGGAGVNGYTF.

This clonotype was detected only a few times. The chain uses TRBV2 and TRBJ2-6; D remains ambiguous. This CDR3 comprises 14 residues. The germline gives CDR1 SNHLY, CDR2 FYNNEI. V was trimmed by 8 bases and J by 1 base, leaving 9 bases between them. This chain's CDR3 is CASGRASGANVLTF. CDR3 bases: TGTGCCAGCGGAAGGGCTTCTGGGGCCAACGTCCTGACTTTC.